The 31 T cell receptor beta chains below all came from one sample that was sequenced in a study of post-analysis software for immune sequencing data. These receptors have no known antigen. Included in the TCR beta cDNA libraries were unique molecular identifiers. TCRdb passed the PCR reads through MiXCR, listing each CDR3 protein once. The sample holds some 500,000 distinct CDR3 sequences, roughly 45% seen once. Notes on the study in general: The five TRBV segments detected at higher frequency in patients than in controls included TRBV5-6, TRBV5-1 and TRBV20-1.

Material for sequencing was blood. These receptors all stem from a girl between 10 and 17 years old with multiple sclerosis.

The V gene is TRBV7-6, the J gene TRBJ2-7, with TRBD2 identical over 7 bases. The germline CDR1 and CDR2 sequences are SGHVS and FNYEAQ. The CDR3 runs 15 residues. Losses at the gene ends were 7 bases for V and 1 base for J; bases not matched to a gene: 10. The CDR3 reads CASNQQSGKSYEQYF. The CDR3 nucleotides are TGTGCCAGCAACCAGCAGAGCGGGAAGTCCTACGAGCAGTACTTC.

The J gene is TRBJ2-1, the V gene TRBV5-1; D is unclear. Trimming removed 6 bases at V and 4 bases at J, with 8 bases between. CDR3 length equals 12 residues. The germline gives CDR1 SGHRS, CDR2 YFSETQ. As DNA, the CDR3 is TGCGCCAGCAATGAGGCGTACAATGAGCAGTTCTTC. It is translated as CASNEAYNEQFF.

The CDR3 region has the DNA TGCAGTGCTCGCCGGCGGGGTCTTACGAGCGAGCAGTACTTC. Its translation is CSARRRGLTSEQYF. The chain employs TRBV20-1 and TRBJ2-7, with D perhaps matching TRBD2 (6 bases). The length of the CDR3 is 14 residues. Trimming shortened V by 5 bases and J by 6 bases, and 20 bases separated the two germline ends. Germline assignment: CDR1 DFQATT and CDR2 SNEGSKA (reference sequence).

In this sample, this clonotype turned up many times. This rearrangement joins TRBV5-1 to TRBJ2-3; 9 nucleotides agree with TRBD2. From germline, CDR1 is SGHRS and CDR2 YFSETQ. This CDR3 contains 14 residues. V dropped 4 bases and J dropped 4; count of bases not matched to a gene: 4. The CDR3 bases are TGCGCCAGCAGCCCTAGGACTAGCGCAGATACGCAGTATTTT. Residues: CASSPRTSADTQYF.

The rearrangement links TRBV7-2 to TRBJ1-5; D is ambiguous. V dropped 2 bases and J dropped 6 bases, with 14 bases sitting between them. This CDR3 has 15 residues. The germline V gene encodes CDR1 SGHTA and CDR2 FQGNSA. CDR3 region: CASSLTGITRQPQHF. Here the CDR3 DNA reads TGTGCCAGCAGCTTAACGGGGATCACGCGTCAGCCCCAGCATTTT.

The rearrangement links TRBV6-6 to TRBJ2-3; maybe TRBD1 (6 bases). The length of the CDR3 is 14 residues. Germline CDR1 is MNHNY and CDR2 is SVGAGI (reference sequence). Trimming left V 6 bases short and J 6 bases short, with 16 bases between. The CDR3 protein is CASRGSQGIDTQYF. Here the CDR3 DNA reads TGTGCCAGCAGAGGATCACAGGGAATTGATACGCAGTATTTT.

The chain joins TRBV29-1 to TRBJ2-3, with 7 bases identical to TRBD2. Trimming at V came to 4 bases and at J to 2 bases, leaving 3 bases not matched to a gene. Germline CDR1 and CDR2: SQVTM and ANQGSEA. The CDR3 has 13 amino acids. DNA for the CDR3: TGCAGCGTTGTAGGGAGGGTCACAGATACGCAGTATTTT. It specifies CSVVGRVTDTQYF.

CDR3: CASSLETNQPQHF. As DNA, the CDR3 is TGCGCCAGCAGCTTGGAGACCAATCAGCCCCAGCATTTT. J is TRBJ1-5 and V is TRBV5-1; no clear D. Germline V gene lookup returns CDR1 SGHRS and CDR2 YFSETQ. Trimming removed 0 bases from V and 3 bases from J, with 4 bases in between. The CDR3 has 13 amino acids.

The chain joins TRBV5-1 to TRBJ2-1; tentative D call: TRBD1 (5 bases). Germline CDR1 SGHRS, CDR2 YFSETQ. The length of the CDR3 is 15 residues. The V gene lost 4 bases and the J gene lost 5 bases, with 16 bases spanning the gap. This CDR3 is CASSPPRTDNNEQFF. The CDR3 DNA is TGCGCCAGCAGCCCTCCCAGGACGGACAACAATGAGCAGTTCTTC.

This rearrangement joins TRBV3-1 to TRBJ2-1, with D possibly being TRBD1 or TRBD2 (6 bases each). The CDR3 runs 15 residues. The V gene lost 2 bases and the J gene lost 5 bases, with 13 bases spanning the gap. The germline V gene encodes CDR1 LGHDT and CDR2 YNNKEL (reference sequence). CDR3 DNA: TGTGCCAGCAGCCAAAGAGGGGGGTCTAACAATGAGCAGTTCTTC. It encodes CASSQRGGSNNEQFF.

The chain joins TRBV28 to TRBJ2-7; either TRBD1 or TRBD2 may supply D (6 bases each). The DNA end favors TRBJ2-5, so the J call may be wrong. In germline, CDR1 is MDHEN, CDR2 SYDVKM. The CDR3 runs 14 residues. The CDR3 DNA is TGTGCCAGCAGGGGGACTGAAAGGGGGGAGACCCAGTACTTC. The encoded protein is CASRGTERGETQYF.

This clonotype has a handful of counts. The chain joins TRBV3-1 to TRBJ1-6, with D possibly being TRBD1 (6 bases). Germline lookup yields CDR1 LGHDT and CDR2 YNNKEL (reference sequence). The ends were cut back, 1 base at V and 10 bases at J, with 14 bases in the middle. The CDR3 covers 15 residues. CDR3 in DNA: TGTGCCAGCAGCCAAGCTGCAGGGGTGGGGTCACCCCTCCACTTT. This sequence encodes CASSQAAGVGSPLHF.

CDR3 sequence (DNA): TGTGCCAGCAGCGACCGGGACAGGGATGAGTACTTC. Translated, it gives CASSDRDRDEYF. The rearrangement joins TRBV5-6 to TRBJ2-7, with 9 bases lining up with TRBD1. J gave up 11 bases and V 4 bases, and 7 bases lay outside the gene matches. Germline lookup yields CDR1 SGHDT and CDR2 YYEEEE. The CDR3 covers 12 residues.

The chain couples TRBV27 to TRBJ1-2; 8 bases match TRBD1. Looked up from germline, CDR1 is MNHEY and CDR2 is SMNVEV (reference sequence). With V trimmed by 6 bases and J by 6 bases, 6 bases remained unmatched. CDR3 size: 13 residues. This CDR3 is CASSPDRVHGYTF. CDR3 coding DNA: TGTGCCAGCAGCCCGGACAGGGTCCATGGCTACACCTTC.

The chain has TRBV20-1 and TRBJ2-5, with TRBD2 matching 8 bases. In germline, CDR1 is DFQATT, CDR2 SNEGSKA (reference sequence). The CDR3 runs 19 residues. The J segment lost 5 bases and the V segment lost 2 bases, leaving 22 bases of the junction unmatched. CDR3 protein: CSARTHGDLGTRAGETQYF. CDR3 DNA: TGCAGTGCTAGAACCCACGGAGACTTAGGGACTAGAGCGGGGGAGACCCAGTACTTC.

The rearrangement links TRBV20-1 to TRBJ2-3; 8 nucleotides line up with TRBD2. In germline, CDR1 is DFQATT, CDR2 SNEGSKA (reference sequence). This CDR3 has 15 amino acids. Trimming took 2 bases from V and 4 from J; bases not matched to a gene: 8. CDR3 sequence reads: CSARQGLGFPDTQYF. Here the CDR3 DNA reads TGCAGTGCTAGACAGGGACTAGGTTTCCCAGATACGCAGTATTTT.

There are a few counts of this clonotype. The chain combines TRBV28 with TRBJ2-7; D not resolved. The germline V gene encodes CDR1 MDHEN and CDR2 SYDVKM. V was shortened by 3 bases and J by 4 bases, with 13 bases between the two germline ends. This CDR3 comprises 14 residues. The CDR3 DNA follows: TGTGCCAGCAGTTTGAGACCGATCTCGTACGAGCAGTACTTC. The encoded protein is CASSLRPISYEQYF.

The chain carries TRBV29-1 and TRBJ2-6; D remains unclear. CDR1 and CDR2 (germline): SQVTM, ANQGSEA. The CDR3 loop spans 12 amino acids. V gave up 7 bases and J gave up 2 bases, with 6 bases separating them. CDR3 DNA: TGCAGCGGTTTCACTGGGGCCAACGTCCTGACTTTC. Its translation is CSGFTGANVLTF.

V gene TRBV12-3 or TRBV12-4 combines with J gene TRBJ2-7; 14 nucleotides line up with TRBD2. Trimming removed 6 bases from V and 7 bases from J; junction bases left unmatched: 11. The CDR3 totals 16 residues. CDR3 bases: TGTGCCAGCAGGCCCACCGGGACTAGCGGGAGAGGTGAGCAGTACTTC. Protein product: CASRPTGTSGRGEQYF.

This clonotype was picked up a small number of times. The chain has TRBV6-6 and TRBJ2-1, with D uncertain. The length of the CDR3 is 13 residues. CDR1 and CDR2 (germline): MNHNY, SVGAGI (reference sequence). Deletions cut 3 bases from V and 9 bases from J, with 12 bases between. DNA of the CDR3: TGTGCCAGCAGTTATTCCTCTAACGGTGAGCAGTTCTTC. Translated, it gives CASSYSSNGEQFF.

In this sample, this clonotype turned up once. The chain is built from TRBV7-3 and TRBJ2-3, with TRBD2 as a possible D gene (7 bases). Trimming took 5 bases from V and 2 from J, leaving 17 bases between them. CDR1 SGHTA and CDR2 FQGTGA come from the germline V gene. The CDR3 extends over 16 amino acids. CDR3 sequence reads: CASSDSGTSYTDTQYF. The CDR3 nucleotides are TGTGCCAGCAGCGACAGCGGGACATCCTACACAGATACGCAGTATTTT.

The chain uses TRBV6-5 and TRBJ1-6, with D perhaps TRBD1 (6 bases). V was shortened by 5 bases and J by 8 bases, with 10 bases between the two germline ends. CDR1 and CDR2 from the germline V gene are MNHEY and SVGAGI. The CDR3 contains 13 residues. Here the CDR3 reads CASSPRTDSPLHF. CDR3 nucleotide sequence: TGTGCCAGCAGTCCACGGACAGATTCACCCCTCCACTTT.

CDR3 DNA sequence: TGTGCCAGCTCACCGGACTCACGAGAGCAGTACTTC. Translating it yields CASSPDSREQYF. J is TRBJ2-7 and V is TRBV18, with a possible D match to TRBD2 (5 bases). Trimming left V 3 bases short and J 7 bases short, with 10 bases between. Looked up from germline, CDR1 is KGHSH and CDR2 is LQKENI. The CDR3 is 12 residues long.

The chain carries TRBV3-1 and TRBJ1-2; perhaps TRBD1 as D (5 bases). The CDR3 consists of 15 residues. The germline V gene encodes CDR1 LGHDT and CDR2 YNNKEL (reference sequence). V shed 1 base and J shed 7 bases, with 16 bases lying between them. The DNA for the CDR3 is TGTGCCAGCAGCCAAGGACGGGGCAGTACTTTTGGCTACACCTTC. This codes for CASSQGRGSTFGYTF.

The rearrangement joins TRBV7-9 to TRBJ1-4, with TRBD1 matching 11 bases. Germline V gene data show CDR1 as SEHNR and CDR2 as FQNEAQ (reference sequence). V lost 2 bases, J lost 8 bases, and 4 bases stayed unmatched. This CDR3 is 15 amino acids long. CDR3 in DNA: TGTGCCAGCAGCTTATTAGGGACAGGGGGAGAAAAACTGTTTTTT. It specifies CASSLLGTGGEKLFF.

This clonotype was recorded a few times. This chain connects TRBV7-2 to TRBJ2-5; 12 positions agree with TRBD1. The CDR3 spans 16 residues. The ends lost 5 bases at V and 7 bases at J; junction bases unmatched: 11. The germline gives CDR1 SGHTA, CDR2 FQGNSA. The CDR3 coding sequence is TGTGCCAGCAGCCCCCTGGGGACAGGGGGCGAGGGGACCCAGTACTTC. It yields the protein CASSPLGTGGEGTQYF.

The chain couples TRBV9 to TRBJ2-1, with D perhaps TRBD1 or TRBD2 (5 bases each). Looked up from germline, CDR1 is SGDLS and CDR2 is YYNGEE. The CDR3 covers 16 residues. V lost 3 bases and J lost 3, with 16 bases in between. The DNA for the CDR3 is TGTGCCAGCAGCGCCTCAGGGAAGAGGGGCTACAATGAGCAGTTCTTC. It codes for CASSASGKRGYNEQFF.

This clonotype has just a few counts. Here the CDR3 DNA reads TGTGCCAGCTTTGCAGGGGCTAACTATGGCTACACCTTC. Translated: CASFAGANYGYTF. The chain uses TRBV6-5 and TRBJ1-2; TRBD1 might be the D (6 bases). CDR1 is MNHEY, CDR2 SVGAGI, per germline. V was pared by 8 bases and J by 0 bases, with 10 bases between. The CDR3 loop spans 13 amino acids.

V is TRBV20-1 and J is TRBJ1-2; maybe TRBD1 (5 bases). Germline V gives CDR1 DFQATT, CDR2 SNEGSKA (reference sequence). This CDR3 spans 12 amino acids. Between the trimmed V and J ends, which lost 3 bases and 4 bases, there was a span of 9 bases. The CDR3 DNA follows: TGCAGTGCTAGGGGGCATGGCTATGGCTACACCTTC. As protein: CSARGHGYGYTF.

This clonotype was counted between two and nine times. The J gene is TRBJ2-5, the V gene TRBV20-1; tentative D call: TRBD1 (5 bases). The tail of the sequence fits TRBJ2-7 better, so the J call may be wrong. Germline CDR1 DFQATT, CDR2 SNEGSKA (reference sequence). The CDR3 extends over 17 amino acids. The CDR3 here is CSARGANPSGWAYEQYF. Written as DNA, the CDR3 is TGCAGTGCTAGAGGGGCGAACCCATCAGGGTGGGCCTACGAGCAGTACTTC.

The rearrangement uses TRBV29-1 and TRBJ1-4; 7 bases match TRBD1. CDR1 and CDR2 from the germline V gene are SQVTM and ANQGSEA. This CDR3 is built from 14 residues. With V trimmed by 6 bases and J by 2 bases, 6 bases remained unmatched. CDR3 in DNA: TGCAGCGTCGCAGTACAGGGGACTAATGAAAAACTGTTTTTT. As protein: CSVAVQGTNEKLFF.